This T cell receptor beta chain was sequenced for a study of cytomegalovirus exposure and HLA in healthy donors. Background on the study: Approximately 83 million unique TCRs from HLA-typed donors were held in an early data release.

The study sampled nominally healthy donors, though unrecorded immune exposures were likely. The PCR was carried out with 60 Vbeta primers and 13 Jbeta primers. Produced via immunoSEQ multiplex PCR; TCRdb's table is partial and in-frame only. The table lists 200,000 to 250,000 clones, about 74% of them singletons. The specimen was PBMCs. The source of this sequence is a woman in her twenties or thirties in good health and CMV-seronegative.

This CDR3 is CASSLRGGDTDTQYF. DNA for the CDR3: TGTGCCAGCAGCCTTAGAGGGGGAGACACAGATACGCAGTATTTT. The rearrangement joins TRBV9 to TRBJ2-3; D perhaps matches TRBD1 (6 bases). Germline V lookup: CDR1 SGDLS, CDR2 YYNGEE. V dropped 4 bases and J dropped 2 bases, with 14 bases sitting between them. This CDR3 is 15 amino acids long.